A single sample gave rise to the 4 T cell receptor beta chains below, sequenced in a study of neurological immune-mediated disorders. TCRdb used MiXCR to reprocess the 5' RACE reads, holding one entry per CDR3 protein. The table records over 60,000 distinct CDR3 sequences, less than 6% of them present only once. The sample consisted of PBMCs. These TCRs come from a woman between 45 and 60 years old with multiple sclerosis.

This clonotype was seen repeatedly, ten times or more. The chain employs TRBV12-3 or TRBV12-4 and TRBJ2-3; no clear D. This CDR3 region has 14 residues. The V and J ends lost 3 bases and 2 bases respectively, with 9 bases between them. CDR3: CASSFDSNTDTQYF. DNA of the CDR3: TGTGCCAGCAGTTTCGACTCTAACACAGATACGCAGTATTTT.

This clonotype came up many times. This rearrangement joins TRBV2 to TRBJ1-4, with no clear D. The CDR3 is 11 residues long. Between the trimmed V and J ends, which lost 6 bases and 7 bases, there was a span of 6 bases. The germline V gene encodes CDR1 SNHLY and CDR2 FYNNEI. This CDR3 reads CASRAGEKLFF. In DNA form, the CDR3 reads TGTGCCAGCAGGGCGGGTGAAAAACTGTTTTTT.

This clonotype was detected ten times or more. The J gene is TRBJ1-5, the V gene TRBV12-3 or TRBV12-4, with 9 bases identical to TRBD1. The CDR3 sequence is 14 residues long. J lost 5 bases, V lost 5 bases, and 4 bases had no gene match. CDR3 in amino acids: CASSLWDRDQPQHF. Written as DNA, the CDR3 is TGTGCCAGCAGTCTATGGGACAGGGATCAGCCCCAGCATTTT.

This clonotype was recorded many times. The chain employs TRBV20-1 and TRBJ2-1, with TRBD2 identical over 8 bases. The CDR3 is made up of 15 amino acids. The V gene end was trimmed by 4 bases and the J gene end by 3 bases; junction bases not matched to a gene: 8. Per the germline V gene, CDR1 is DFQATT and CDR2 is SNEGSKA (reference sequence). The CDR3 coding sequence is TGCAGTGCTAACCCCGTAGCGGGGAACTACAATGAGCAGTTCTTC. Its translation: CSANPVAGNYNEQFF.